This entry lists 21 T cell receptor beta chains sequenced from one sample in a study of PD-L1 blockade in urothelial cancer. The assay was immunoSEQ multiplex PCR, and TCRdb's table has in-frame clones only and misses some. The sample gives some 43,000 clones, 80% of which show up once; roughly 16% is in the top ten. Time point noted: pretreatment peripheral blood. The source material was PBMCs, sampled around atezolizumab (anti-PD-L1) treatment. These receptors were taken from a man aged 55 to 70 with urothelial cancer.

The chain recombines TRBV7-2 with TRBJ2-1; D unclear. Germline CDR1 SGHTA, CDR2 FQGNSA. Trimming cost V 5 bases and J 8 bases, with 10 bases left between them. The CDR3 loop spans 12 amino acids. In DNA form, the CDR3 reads TGTGCCAGCAGCCCCGACAATCATGAGCAGTTCTTC. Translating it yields CASSPDNHEQFF.

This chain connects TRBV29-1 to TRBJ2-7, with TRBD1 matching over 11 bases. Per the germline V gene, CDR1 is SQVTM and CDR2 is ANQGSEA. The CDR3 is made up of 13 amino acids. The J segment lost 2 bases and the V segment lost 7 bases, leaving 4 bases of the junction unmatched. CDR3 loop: CSAGTGGPYEQYF. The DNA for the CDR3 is TGCAGCGCCGGGACAGGGGGACCCTACGAGCAGTACTTC.

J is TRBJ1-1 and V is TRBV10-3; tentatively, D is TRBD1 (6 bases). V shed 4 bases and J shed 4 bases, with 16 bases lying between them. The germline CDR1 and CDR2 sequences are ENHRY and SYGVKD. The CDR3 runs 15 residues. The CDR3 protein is CAISAGTGSVTEAFF. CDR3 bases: TGTGCCATCAGTGCGGGAACAGGGTCCGTCACTGAAGCTTTCTTT.

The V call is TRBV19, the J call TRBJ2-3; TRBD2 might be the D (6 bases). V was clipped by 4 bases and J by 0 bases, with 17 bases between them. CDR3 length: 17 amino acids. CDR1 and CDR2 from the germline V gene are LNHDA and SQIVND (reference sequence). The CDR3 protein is CASSSRRDFSSTDTQYF. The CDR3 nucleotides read TGTGCCAGTAGTAGCCGACGGGACTTCTCTAGCACAGATACGCAGTATTTT.

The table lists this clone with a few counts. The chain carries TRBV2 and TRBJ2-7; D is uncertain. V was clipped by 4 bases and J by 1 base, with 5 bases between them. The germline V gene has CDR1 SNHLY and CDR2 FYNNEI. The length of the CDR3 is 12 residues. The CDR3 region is CASSGLSYEQYF. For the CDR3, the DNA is TGTGCCAGCAGTGGTCTATCCTACGAGCAGTACTTC. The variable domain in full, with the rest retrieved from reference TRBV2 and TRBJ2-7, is EPEVTQTPSHQVTQMGQEVILRCVPISNHLYFYWYRQILGQKVEFLVSFYNNEISEKSEIFDDQFSVERPDGSNFTLKIRSTKLEDSAMYFCASSGLSYEQYFGPGTRLTVT.

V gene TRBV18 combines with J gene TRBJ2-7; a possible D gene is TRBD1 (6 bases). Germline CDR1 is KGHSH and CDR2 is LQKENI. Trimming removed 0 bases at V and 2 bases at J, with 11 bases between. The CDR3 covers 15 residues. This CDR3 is CASSPPTGGPYEQYF. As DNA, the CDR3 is TGTGCCAGCTCACCACCGACAGGCGGTCCCTACGAGCAGTACTTC.

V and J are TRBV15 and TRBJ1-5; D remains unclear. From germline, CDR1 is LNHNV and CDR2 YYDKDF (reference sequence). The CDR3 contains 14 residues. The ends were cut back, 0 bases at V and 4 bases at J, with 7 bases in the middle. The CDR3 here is CATSRDRGNQPQHF. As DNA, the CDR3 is TGTGCCACCAGCAGAGACCGGGGAAATCAGCCCCAGCATTTT.

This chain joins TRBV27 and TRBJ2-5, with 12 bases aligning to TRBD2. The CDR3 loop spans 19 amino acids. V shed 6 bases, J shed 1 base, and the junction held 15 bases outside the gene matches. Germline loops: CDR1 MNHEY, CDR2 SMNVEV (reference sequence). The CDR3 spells CASRGGPSGGAVPQETQYF. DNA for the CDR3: TGTGCCAGCAGGGGGGGGCCTAGCGGGGGGGCCGTCCCCCAAGAGACCCAGTACTTC.

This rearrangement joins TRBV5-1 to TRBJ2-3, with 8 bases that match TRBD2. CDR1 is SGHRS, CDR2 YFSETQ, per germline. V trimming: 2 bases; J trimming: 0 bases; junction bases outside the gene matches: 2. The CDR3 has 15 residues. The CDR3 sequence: CASSFGTRSTDTQYF. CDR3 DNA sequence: TGCGCCAGCAGCTTTGGGACTAGAAGCACAGATACGCAGTATTTT.

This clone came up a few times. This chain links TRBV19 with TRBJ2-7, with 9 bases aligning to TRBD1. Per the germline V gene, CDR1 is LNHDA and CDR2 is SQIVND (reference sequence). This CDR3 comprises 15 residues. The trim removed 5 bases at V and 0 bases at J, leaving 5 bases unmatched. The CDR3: CASSQTGGPSYEQYF. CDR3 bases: TGTGCCAGTAGTCAAACAGGGGGCCCCTCCTACGAGCAGTACTTC.

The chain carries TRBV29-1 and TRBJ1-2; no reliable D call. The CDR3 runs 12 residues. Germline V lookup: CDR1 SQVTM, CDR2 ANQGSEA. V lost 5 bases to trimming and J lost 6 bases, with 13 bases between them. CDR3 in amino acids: CSVSASGDGYTF. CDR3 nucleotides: TGCAGCGTTTCTGCTTCCGGGGATGGCTACACCTTC.

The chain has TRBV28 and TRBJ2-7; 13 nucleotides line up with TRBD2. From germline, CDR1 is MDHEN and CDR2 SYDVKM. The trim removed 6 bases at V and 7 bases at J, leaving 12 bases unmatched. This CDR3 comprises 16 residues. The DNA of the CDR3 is TGTGCCAGCAGACTTCTTGGACTAGCGGGAGTGAGTGAGCAGTACTTC. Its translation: CASRLLGLAGVSEQYF.

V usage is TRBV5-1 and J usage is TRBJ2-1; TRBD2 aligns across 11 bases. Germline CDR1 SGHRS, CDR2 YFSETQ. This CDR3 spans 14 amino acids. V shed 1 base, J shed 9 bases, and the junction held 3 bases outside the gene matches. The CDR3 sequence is CASSLRLAGGEQFF. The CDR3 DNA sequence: TGCGCCAGCAGCTTGCGTCTAGCGGGAGGTGAGCAGTTCTTC. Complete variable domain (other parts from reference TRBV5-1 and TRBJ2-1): KAGVTQTPRYLIKTRGQQVTLSCSPISGHRSVSWYQQTPGQGLQFLFEYFSETQRNKGNFPGRFSGRQFSNSRSEMNVSTLELGDSALYLCASSLRLAGGEQFFGPGTRLTVL.

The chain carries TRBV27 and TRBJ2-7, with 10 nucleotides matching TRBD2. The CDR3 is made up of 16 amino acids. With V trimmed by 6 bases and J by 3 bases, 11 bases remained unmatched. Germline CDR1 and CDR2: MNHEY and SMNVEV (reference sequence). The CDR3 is CASRISFTSGNYEQYF. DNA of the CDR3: TGTGCCAGCAGAATCTCCTTTACTAGCGGGAACTACGAGCAGTACTTC.

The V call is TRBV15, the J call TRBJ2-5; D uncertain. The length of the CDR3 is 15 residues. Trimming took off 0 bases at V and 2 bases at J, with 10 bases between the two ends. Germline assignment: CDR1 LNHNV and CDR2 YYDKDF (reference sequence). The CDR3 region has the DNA TGTGCCACCAGCAGAGATGGCAGGATTCAAGAGACCCAGTACTTC. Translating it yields CATSRDGRIQETQYF.

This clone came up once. The CDR3 nucleotides read TGTGCCAGCTCACCAAACGCTGGGGGCGTGGAGACCCAGTACTTC. Amino acids: CASSPNAGGVETQYF. The chain uses TRBV18 and TRBJ2-5; tentatively, D is TRBD1 (6 bases). Germline V gene lookup returns CDR1 KGHSH and CDR2 LQKENI. The CDR3 has 15 residues. Deletions cut 2 bases from V and 5 bases from J, with 15 bases between.

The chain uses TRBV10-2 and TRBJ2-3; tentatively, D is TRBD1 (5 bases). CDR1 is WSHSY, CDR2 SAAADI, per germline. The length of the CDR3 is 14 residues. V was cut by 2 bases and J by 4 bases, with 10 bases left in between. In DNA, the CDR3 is TGCGCCAGCAGTGAGCAGGGATTAGCAGATACGCAGTATTTT. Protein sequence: CASSEQGLADTQYF.

CDR3 protein: CASSQRPGDHEQYF. The DNA for the CDR3 is TGTGCCAGCAGCCAACGGCCGGGGGACCACGAGCAGTACTTC. The chain is built from TRBV7-2 and TRBJ2-7; D might be TRBD2 (6 bases). Between the trimmed V and J ends, which lost 5 bases and 5 bases, there was a span of 16 bases. This CDR3 spans 14 amino acids. Germline values: CDR1 SGHTA, CDR2 FQGNSA.

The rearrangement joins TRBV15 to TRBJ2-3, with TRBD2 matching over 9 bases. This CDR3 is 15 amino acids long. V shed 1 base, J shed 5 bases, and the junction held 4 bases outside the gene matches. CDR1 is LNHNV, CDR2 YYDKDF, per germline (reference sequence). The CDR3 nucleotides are TGTGCCACCAGCAGAGGCGGGGGGGCGAGAGATACGCAGTATTTT. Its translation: CATSRGGGARDTQYF.

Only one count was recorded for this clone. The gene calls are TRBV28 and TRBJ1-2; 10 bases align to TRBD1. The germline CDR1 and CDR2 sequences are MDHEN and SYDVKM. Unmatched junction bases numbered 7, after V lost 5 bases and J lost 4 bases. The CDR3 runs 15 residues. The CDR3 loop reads CASSIIRTGGYGYTF. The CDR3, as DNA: TGTGCCAGCAGTATAATTAGGACAGGGGGCTATGGCTACACCTTC.

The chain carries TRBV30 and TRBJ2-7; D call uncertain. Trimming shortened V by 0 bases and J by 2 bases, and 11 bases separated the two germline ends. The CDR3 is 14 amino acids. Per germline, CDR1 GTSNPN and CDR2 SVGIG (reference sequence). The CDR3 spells CAWSVPPTTYEQYF. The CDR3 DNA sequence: TGTGCCTGGAGTGTCCCCCCCACTACCTACGAGCAGTACTTC.